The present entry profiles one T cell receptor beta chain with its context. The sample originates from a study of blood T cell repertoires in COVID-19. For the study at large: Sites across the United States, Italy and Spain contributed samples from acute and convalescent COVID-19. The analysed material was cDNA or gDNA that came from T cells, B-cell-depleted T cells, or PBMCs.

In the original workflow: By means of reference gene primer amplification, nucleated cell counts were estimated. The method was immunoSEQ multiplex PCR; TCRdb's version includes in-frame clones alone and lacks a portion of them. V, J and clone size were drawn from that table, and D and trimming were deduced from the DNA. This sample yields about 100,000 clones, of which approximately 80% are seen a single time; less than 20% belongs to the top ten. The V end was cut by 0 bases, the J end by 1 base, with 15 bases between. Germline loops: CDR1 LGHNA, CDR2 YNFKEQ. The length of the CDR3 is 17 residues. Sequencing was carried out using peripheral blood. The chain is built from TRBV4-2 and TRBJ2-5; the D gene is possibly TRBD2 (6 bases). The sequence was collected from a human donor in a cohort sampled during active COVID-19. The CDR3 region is CASSQEFGGSGQETQYF. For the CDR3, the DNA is TGTGCCAGCAGCCAAGAATTTGGGGGTAGCGGCCAAGAGACCCAGTACTTC.